What follows are 6 T cell receptor beta chains derived from one specimen sequenced in a study of cytotoxic CD8 clonotypes in ibrutinib-treated CLL. Clones were sequenced by immunoSEQ multiplex PCR, and TCRdb holds only the in-frame ones, with some missing. The sample lists tens of thousands of clones, about 63% occurring once. The material was PBMCs, obtained after 12 months of ibrutinib treatment. The origin of the receptors is a human donor with chronic lymphocytic leukemia.

V and J are TRBV7-8 and TRBJ1-4; 9 positions match TRBD1. J lost 3 bases, V lost 5 bases, and 4 bases had no gene match. Germline CDR1 reads SGHVS; CDR2 reads FQNEAQ. The CDR3 covers 15 residues. CDR3 bases: TGTGCCAGCAGCGCAAACAGGGGGCCTAATGAAAAACTGTTTTTT. This gives the protein CASSANRGPNEKLFF.

The chain is built from TRBV15 and TRBJ2-5; a weak D match, TRBD2 (5 bases). CDR1 LNHNV and CDR2 YYDKDF come from the germline V gene (reference sequence). Deletions cut 2 bases from V and 5 bases from J, with 9 bases between. The CDR3 length is 13 residues. The CDR3 reads CATSRPRGETQYF. Written as DNA, the CDR3 is TGTGCCACCAGCAGACCCCGGGGTGAGACCCAGTACTTC.

This rearrangement joins TRBV18 to TRBJ2-7; possible D gene TRBD2, 5 bases. V was clipped by 3 bases and J by 5 bases, with 23 bases between them. The CDR3 runs 17 residues. Germline CDR1 reads KGHSH; CDR2 reads LQKENI. The CDR3 protein is CASSPVSGWSLSHEQYF. CDR3 in DNA: TGTGCCAGCTCACCCGTATCGGGGTGGTCTCTTTCGCACGAGCAGTACTTC.

This clone showed up just once. This sequence joins TRBV19 and TRBJ1-4, with 10 bases lining up with TRBD1. There are 14 residues in the CDR3. CDR1 LNHDA and CDR2 SQIVND come from the germline V gene (reference sequence). Trimming removed 5 bases from V and 3 bases from J; junction bases left unmatched: 0. CDR3 region: CASSGQGANEKLFF. CDR3 sequence (DNA): TGTGCCAGTAGTGGACAGGGGGCTAATGAAAAACTGTTTTTT.

This clone was seen only a few times. The V gene is TRBV4-3, the J gene TRBJ1-2; possibly TRBD1 for D (5 bases). Germline lookup yields CDR1 LGHNA and CDR2 YSLEER. The length of the CDR3 is 15 residues. Trimming removed 1 base at V and 1 base at J, with 10 bases between. The CDR3 region has the DNA TGCGCCAGCAGCCAAGGGAAGGGGCTTAACTATGGCTACACCTTC. This encodes CASSQGKGLNYGYTF.

The chain is built from TRBV7-2 and TRBJ1-3, with D uncertain. The CDR3 is 13 amino acids. Trimming took off 4 bases at V and 3 bases at J, with 7 bases between the two ends. Germline loops: CDR1 SGHTA, CDR2 FQGNSA. CDR3: CASSSIGGNTIYF. The CDR3 DNA reads as TGTGCCAGCAGCTCAATCGGTGGAAACACCATATATTTT.